What follows are 30 T cell receptor beta chains derived from one specimen sequenced in a study of shared clonotypes between healthy human individuals. Sequencing was performed with immunoSEQ multiplex PCR; in TCRdb, only in-frame clones are kept and a portion is missing. The table has 400,000 to 500,000 clones, 65% to 80% seen once; the top ten hold roughly 12%. Sequencing used PBMCs. The receptors shown here come from a woman aged 40 to 55 in good health. Some clones in this sample may be carry-over from other donors' samples.

This clone was seen only a few times. The chain employs TRBV30 and TRBJ1-5; 11 bases fit TRBD1. Germline V CDR1 and CDR2: GTSNPN, SVGIG (reference sequence). Unmatched junction bases numbered 3, after V lost 3 bases and J lost 8 bases. This CDR3 is 13 amino acids long. The CDR3 protein is CAWRDRGREPQHF. The CDR3 DNA follows: TGTGCCTGGAGGGACAGGGGGCGTGAGCCCCAGCATTTT.

The rearrangement joins TRBV6-1 to TRBJ1-1; D ambiguous. The CDR3 is 13 amino acids. Germline loops: CDR1 MNHNS, CDR2 SASEGT. The germline V and J ends were trimmed by 2 bases and 4 bases, with 8 bases remaining between them. In nucleotides, the CDR3 is TGTGCCAGCAGTGAACGGGGTGGCACTGAAGCTTTCTTT. Amino acids: CASSERGGTEAFF.

The V call is TRBV7-7, the J call TRBJ2-3; D is unresolved. V was trimmed by 2 bases and J by 6 bases, leaving 9 bases between them. The CDR3 loop spans 13 amino acids. Germline V gene data show CDR1 as SSHAT and CDR2 as FNYEAQ (reference sequence). The CDR3 spells CASSLSLRDTQYF. In DNA, the CDR3 is TGTGCCAGCAGCTTATCGCTGCGGGATACGCAGTATTTT.

This chain connects TRBV15 to TRBJ2-1; D might be TRBD1 or TRBD2, each matching 5 bases. This CDR3 has 15 residues. Trimming cost V 5 bases and J 5 bases, with 16 bases left between them. Looked up from germline, CDR1 is LNHNV and CDR2 is YYDKDF (reference sequence). The CDR3 bases are TGTGCCACCAGCCCCCAACCGGGACCAAACAATGAGCAGTTCTTC. Protein: CATSPQPGPNNEQFF.

The chain employs TRBV28 and TRBJ2-7; 8 bases agree with TRBD2. CDR1 MDHEN and CDR2 SYDVKM come from the germline V gene. The CDR3 loop spans 13 amino acids. The V segment lost 7 bases and the J segment 6 bases; nucleotides outside the gene matches: 8. The DNA for the CDR3 is TGTGCCAGCACGGGGACTAGGACTCGCGAGCAGTACTTC. Its protein is CASTGTRTREQYF. Together with reference TRBV28 and TRBJ2-7, the CDR3 gives the full variable domain: DVKVTQSSRYLVKRTGEKVFLECVQDMDHENMFWYRQDPGLGLRLIYFSYDVKMKEKGDIPEGYSVSREKKERFSLILESASTNQTSMYLCASTGTRTREQYFGPGTRLTVT.

The genes are TRBV9 and TRBJ2-2, with 7 nucleotides matching TRBD1. There are 12 residues in the CDR3. In germline, CDR1 is SGDLS, CDR2 YYNGEE. V lost 5 bases and J lost 6; bases outside the gene matches: 1. CDR3 loop: CASSTGAGELFF. In DNA, the CDR3 is TGTGCCAGCAGTACAGGGGCCGGGGAGCTGTTTTTT.

The rearrangement joins TRBV18 to TRBJ1-3; D perhaps matches TRBD1 (5 bases). Germline CDR1 KGHSH, CDR2 LQKENI. The CDR3 covers 16 residues. The germline V and J ends were trimmed by 2 bases and 1 base, with 12 bases remaining between them. CDR3 DNA: TGTGCCAGCTCACCAAGGGTCAGGGAGTCTGGAAACACCATATATTTT. Its protein product is CASSPRVRESGNTIYF.

The chain joins TRBV5-4 to TRBJ2-1; 8 nucleotides align to TRBD1. V shed 1 base, J shed 7 bases, and the junction held 4 bases outside the gene matches. Germline assignment: CDR1 SGHNT and CDR2 YYREEE (reference sequence). The CDR3 has 14 amino acids. CDR3 region: CASSLRTGWNEQFF. CDR3 nucleotides: TGTGCCAGCAGCTTGCGGACAGGGTGGAATGAGCAGTTCTTC.

The rearrangement joins TRBV7-8 to TRBJ2-3, with a weak D call TRBD2 (6 bases). The V gene's germline CDR1 is SGHVS and CDR2 FQNEAQ. CDR3 length equals 16 residues. Trimming removed 2 bases from V and 6 bases from J, with 18 bases in between. The CDR3 reads CASSLRDSWWMDTQYF. The CDR3 nucleotides read TGTGCCAGCAGCTTACGGGACTCGTGGTGGATGGATACGCAGTATTTT.

The chain couples TRBV28 to TRBJ1-4; D not certain. CDR1 is MDHEN, CDR2 SYDVKM, per germline. V gave up 5 bases and J gave up 7 bases, with 14 bases separating them. The CDR3 runs to 14 residues. The chain's CDR3 is CASSRGGDLEKLFF. The CDR3 nucleotides are TGTGCCAGCAGTCGGGGAGGAGACCTTGAAAAACTGTTTTTT.

V usage is TRBV11-1 and J usage is TRBJ2-5; 11 nucleotides align to TRBD2. CDR1 is SGHAT, CDR2 FQDESV, per germline (reference sequence). J was trimmed by 3 bases and V by 3 bases; bases with no gene match: 6. The CDR3 has 16 residues. The CDR3 sequence is CASSLGLLAGEETQYF. The CDR3, as DNA: TGTGCCAGCAGCTTGGGCCTACTAGCGGGAGAAGAGACCCAGTACTTC.

Here the CDR3 reads CASSQEGSGANVLTF. In DNA form, the CDR3 reads TGTGCCAGCAGCCAAGAGGGGTCTGGGGCCAACGTCCTGACTTTC. The chain combines TRBV7-9 with TRBJ2-6, with D perhaps given as TRBD1 or TRBD2 (5 bases each). Trimming left V 5 bases short and J 1 base short, with 9 bases between. The CDR3 extends over 15 amino acids. The V gene's germline CDR1 is SEHNR and CDR2 FQNEAQ (reference sequence). Together with reference TRBV7-9 and TRBJ2-6, the CDR3 gives the full variable domain: DTGVSQNPRHKITKRGQNVTFRCDPISEHNRLYWYRQTLGQGPEFLTYFQNEAQLEKSRLLSDRFSAERPKGSFSTLEIQRTEQGDSAMYLCASSQEGSGANVLTFGAGSRLTVL.

The genes are TRBV27 and TRBJ2-5; a weak D match, TRBD2 (6 bases). The CDR3 has 13 amino acids. Germline lookup yields CDR1 MNHEY and CDR2 SMNVEV (reference sequence). Trimming stripped 6 bases from V and 1 base from J, with 9 bases between. In nucleotides, the CDR3 is TGTGCCAGCAGCCGGGACTTCCAAGAGACCCAGTACTTC. Translation: CASSRDFQETQYF.

As for this clone: Different DNA sequences within this sample yield the same CDR3. The V and J genes are TRBV20-1 and TRBJ2-1; D remains ambiguous. Germline V gene sequence: CDR1 DFQATT, CDR2 SNEGSKA (reference sequence). Trimming took off 2 bases at V and 3 bases at J, with 2 bases between the two ends. This CDR3 comprises 11 residues. The CDR3 protein is CSARHYNEQFF. CDR3 sequence (DNA): TGCAGTGCTAGACACTACAATGAGCAGTTCTTC.

This clone has only a few counts. The chain has TRBV28 and TRBJ2-1; 8 nucleotides line up with TRBD2. The CDR3 runs to 15 residues. V trimming: 6 bases; J trimming: 9 bases; junction bases outside the gene matches: 13. Germline values: CDR1 MDHEN, CDR2 SYDVKM. For the CDR3, the DNA is TGTGCCAGCAGGAATGCCGGGACTAGGTACGTTGAGCAGTTCTTC. Translating gives CASRNAGTRYVEQFF. The full variable domain, in which reference TRBV28 and TRBJ2-1 provide the parts outside the CDR3, is DVKVTQSSRYLVKRTGEKVFLECVQDMDHENMFWYRQDPGLGLRLIYFSYDVKMKEKGDIPEGYSVSREKKERFSLILESASTNQTSMYLCASRNAGTRYVEQFFGPGTRLTVL.

V and J are TRBV30 and TRBJ1-6; the D gene is possibly TRBD1 (6 bases). Trimming pared 3 bases from V and 1 base from J, leaving 22 bases between. Germline-derived CDR1 and CDR2 are GTSNPN and SVGIG (reference sequence). This CDR3 has 19 amino acids. CDR3 loop: CAWREDSQYMGSYNSPLHF. The CDR3 nucleotides are TGTGCCTGGAGGGAGGACAGTCAATACATGGGGTCCTATAATTCACCCCTCCACTTT.

This clone was observed a few times. The rearrangement uses TRBV7-2 and TRBJ2-7; D remains unclear. The V end was cut by 2 bases, the J end by 0 bases, with 11 bases between. Germline V gene sequence: CDR1 SGHTA, CDR2 FQGNSA. There are 15 residues in the CDR3. The CDR3: CASSLWALSSYEQYF. The CDR3 DNA follows: TGTGCCAGCAGCTTATGGGCACTGAGCTCCTACGAGCAGTACTTC.

This sequence joins TRBV28 and TRBJ2-3; no definite D call. This CDR3 is 12 amino acids long. Germline V gene sequence: CDR1 MDHEN, CDR2 SYDVKM. The V and J ends lost 6 bases and 11 bases respectively, with 15 bases between them. CDR3 sequence reads: CASSPTWDWQYF. The CDR3 nucleotides read TGTGCCAGCAGCCCGACGTGGGATTGGCAGTATTTT. Using reference TRBV28 and TRBJ2-3 for the parts outside the CDR3, the full variable domain is DVKVTQSSRYLVKRTGEKVFLECVQDMDHENMFWYRQDPGLGLRLIYFSYDVKMKEKGDIPEGYSVSREKKERFSLILESASTNQTSMYLCASSPTWDWQYFGPGTRLTVL.

Of note for this clone: The sample holds other DNA sequences that translate to the same CDR3. This rearrangement joins TRBV5-1 to TRBJ2-1; 8 bases align to TRBD1. This CDR3 has 15 residues. V lost 4 bases, J lost 3 bases, and 6 bases stayed unmatched. CDR1 is SGHRS, CDR2 YFSETQ, per germline. CDR3 coding DNA: TGCGCCAGCAGCGCCGGACAGGGAGGCTACAATGAGCAGTTCTTC. Translation gives CASSAGQGGYNEQFF.

The chain uses TRBV4-3 and TRBJ2-7, with TRBD1 as a possible D gene (6 bases). Per the germline V gene, CDR1 is LGHNA and CDR2 is YSLEER. V gave up 3 bases and J gave up 3 bases, with 15 bases separating them. This CDR3 spans 15 amino acids. The CDR3 DNA follows: TGCGCCAGCAGCCACGCCCTGACAGGAGACTACGAGCAGTACTTC. Translating it yields CASSHALTGDYEQYF.

V is TRBV5-6 and J is TRBJ2-1; no clear D. This CDR3 is 15 amino acids long. CDR1 SGHDT and CDR2 YYEEEE come from the germline V gene. Trimming stripped 1 base from V and 8 bases from J, with 16 bases between. CDR3 region: CASSLTWSIIDEQFF. DNA for the CDR3: TGTGCCAGCAGCTTGACTTGGAGCATTATCGATGAGCAGTTCTTC.

This clone was detected only once. V is TRBV6-5 and J is TRBJ2-3; D uncertain. CDR3 length: 15 residues. Germline-derived CDR1 and CDR2 are MNHEY and SVGAGI. V was shortened by 3 bases and J by 0 bases, with 10 bases between the two germline ends. CDR3 amino acids: CASSYSGPSTDTQYF. The CDR3 DNA reads as TGTGCCAGCAGTTATTCCGGTCCTAGCACAGATACGCAGTATTTT.

The rearrangement uses TRBV2 and TRBJ2-3; 7 nucleotides align to TRBD2. The germline V gene has CDR1 SNHLY and CDR2 FYNNEI. The CDR3 has 15 residues. With 7 bases clipped from V and 3 bases from J, the junction kept 10 bases outside the gene matches. This CDR3 is CASTAGLGGTDTQYF. In DNA, the CDR3 is TGTGCCAGCACGGCCGGCCTGGGAGGGACAGATACGCAGTATTTT.

CDR3 in DNA: TGTGCCAGCAACCAGGCGGGACAGGGATACAATGAGCAGTTCTTC. Translated, it gives CASNQAGQGYNEQFF. The rearrangement uses TRBV27 and TRBJ2-1; 9 bases agree with TRBD1. The germline V gene has CDR1 MNHEY and CDR2 SMNVEV (reference sequence). The junction had 8 bases not matched to a gene; V was cut back by 7 bases and J by 4 bases. The CDR3 sequence is 15 residues long.

The genes are TRBV11-2 and TRBJ1-1, with a possible D match to TRBD1 (5 bases). Trimming pared 1 base from V and 4 bases from J, leaving 10 bases between. The germline CDR1 and CDR2 sequences are SGHAT and FQNNGV. The CDR3 contains 14 residues. The CDR3: CASSLVPGVTEAFF. The DNA for the CDR3 is TGTGCCAGCAGCTTAGTTCCGGGGGTCACTGAAGCTTTCTTT.

Comments on this clone: A junction boundary mismatches the germline segment, possibly from a read error. This chain joins TRBV7-7 and TRBJ1-2; 8 nucleotides line up with TRBD1. There are 18 residues in the CDR3. Germline loops: CDR1 SSHAT, CDR2 FNYEAQ (reference sequence). The CDR3: CASSFHQGAPTTNYGYTF. Written as DNA, the CDR3 is TGTGCTAGCAGCTTTCATCAGGGGGCCCCGACTACTAACTATGGCTACACCTTC.

The chain carries TRBV18 and TRBJ2-7; D possibly corresponds to TRBD2 (6 bases). Trimming took 3 bases from V and 0 from J, leaving 15 bases between them. Germline CDR1 and CDR2: KGHSH and LQKENI. CDR3 length: 16 amino acids. The CDR3: CASSPTPGLISYEQYF. The CDR3 DNA reads TGTGCCAGCTCACCGACCCCGGGACTGATCTCCTACGAGCAGTACTTC.

This clone has more than one count but fewer than ten. This chain links TRBV2 with TRBJ2-1; the D gene is possibly TRBD2 (6 bases). The CDR3 is 14 residues long. Trimming removed 7 bases at V and 9 bases at J, with 19 bases between. CDR1 and CDR2 (germline): SNHLY, FYNNEI. The CDR3, as DNA: TGTGCCAGCACCCTAGCGAGGGTCGAGGGTGAGCAGTTCTTC. As protein: CASTLARVEGEQFF.

The CDR3 protein is CATSRSTVAKNIQYF. CDR3 sequence (DNA): TGTGCCACCAGCAGGTCGACAGTAGCCAAAAACATTCAGTACTTC. The chain carries TRBV15 and TRBJ2-4; tentatively, D is TRBD1 (5 bases). Germline lookup yields CDR1 LNHNV and CDR2 YYDKDF (reference sequence). CDR3 length equals 15 residues. V was shortened by 3 bases and J by 0 bases, with 9 bases between the two germline ends. Using reference TRBV15 and TRBJ2-4 for the parts outside the CDR3, the full variable domain is DAMVIQNPRYQVTQFGKPVTLSCSQTLNHNVMYWYQQKSSQAPKLLFHYYDKDFNNEADTPDNFQSRRPNTSFCFLDIRSPGLGDTAMYLCATSRSTVAKNIQYFGAGTRLSVL.

The V gene is TRBV7-2, the J gene TRBJ2-7, with 11 bases that match TRBD1. The CDR3 is 15 residues long. CDR1 SGHTA and CDR2 FQGNSA come from the germline V gene. J was trimmed by 3 bases and V by 5 bases; bases with no gene match: 6. CDR3 nucleotides: TGTGCCAGCAGCCCATCCGGGACAGGGGGCTACGAGCAGTACTTC. Translation gives CASSPSGTGGYEQYF.